This T cell receptor beta chain stems from a study of blood T cell repertoires in COVID-19. On the study more broadly: The United States, Italy and Spain supplied acute and convalescent COVID-19 samples. PBMCs, B-cell-depleted T cells, or T cells were the source of the cDNA or gDNA that made up the material.

Trimming took off 0 bases at V and 8 bases at J, with 12 bases between the two ends. Per the germline V gene, CDR1 is SGHRS and CDR2 is YFSETQ. The CDR3 is made up of 15 amino acids. In the source study's methods: The assay estimated nucleated cells by amplifying reference gene primers. Profiling relied on immunoSEQ multiplex PCR, and the TCRdb table lists in-frame clones only, not all of them. V and J calls and clone size follow that table, whereas D and trimming were derived from the DNA. In the table there are a few hundred thousand clones, under 90% of which are singletons. This clonotype was sampled from a man aged 55 to 70 with acute or convalescent COVID-19. The sequenced sample was peripheral blood. The chain combines TRBV5-1 with TRBJ1-6, with no clear D. The CDR3 DNA sequence: TGCGCCAGCAGCTTGGCTCGGGGTGTCGATTCACCCCTCCACTTT. This gives the protein CASSLARGVDSPLHF.